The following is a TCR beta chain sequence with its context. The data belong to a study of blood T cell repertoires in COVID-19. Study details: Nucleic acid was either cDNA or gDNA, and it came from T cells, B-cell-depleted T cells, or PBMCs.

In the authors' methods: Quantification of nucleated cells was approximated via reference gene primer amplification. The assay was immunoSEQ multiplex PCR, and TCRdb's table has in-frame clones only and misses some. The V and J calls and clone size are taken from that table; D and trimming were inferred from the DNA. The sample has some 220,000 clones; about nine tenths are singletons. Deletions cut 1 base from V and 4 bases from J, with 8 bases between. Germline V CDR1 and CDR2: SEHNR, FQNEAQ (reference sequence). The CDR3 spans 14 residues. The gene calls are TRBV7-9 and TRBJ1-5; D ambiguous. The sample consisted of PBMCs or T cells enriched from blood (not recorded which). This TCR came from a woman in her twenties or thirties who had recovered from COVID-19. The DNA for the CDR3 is TGTGCCAGCAGCTTAGGCAGCGCTAATCAGCCCCAGCATTTT. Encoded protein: CASSLGSANQPQHF.